The T cell receptor beta chain described here comes from a study of T-cell memory formation after mild COVID-19. TCRdb reprocessed the 5' RACE reads with MiXCR, giving one entry per CDR3 protein. The sample yields roughly 340,000 distinct CDR3 sequences, around a sixth seen once. Germline lookup yields CDR1 DFQATT and CDR2 SNEGSKA (reference sequence). The V and J ends lost 3 bases and 0 bases, in that order; junction bases with no gene match: 11. The CDR3 runs to 16 residues. This receptor was obtained from a man aged 18 to 30 who had mild COVID-19 (a few samples of this study predate the infection). Cell type and time point are not known. The sequenced material came from PBMCs or a T cell subset sorted from them (not recorded which). The chain employs TRBV20-1 and TRBJ2-7, with TRBD2 matching over 7 bases. CDR3 bases: TGCAGTGCTAGCGGCCGAAGCGGGGCGTCCTCCTACGAGCAGTACTTC. Translation gives CSASGRSGASSYEQYF.